The present entry profiles one TCR beta chain with its context. The sample originates from a study of blood T cell repertoires in COVID-19. CDR3 size: 14 residues. Germline assignment: CDR1 MNHEY and CDR2 SVGAGI. The junction had 7 bases not matched to a gene; V was cut back by 2 bases and J by 8 bases. Original analysis: Scientists estimated how many nucleated cells there were by amplifying reference gene primers. Some clones are missing from TCRdb's copy, which holds only in-frame ones; the method was immunoSEQ multiplex PCR. For V, J and clone size, that table is used; D and trimming come from the DNA. The sample has 150,000 to 200,000 clones; approximately 90% are singletons.

The V call is TRBV6-5, the J call TRBJ2-7; 9 bases are shared with TRBD1. This clonotype originated in a man in his 60s with active or convalescent COVID-19. Material for sequencing was peripheral blood. The CDR3 here is CASSYHGTGSKQYF. The CDR3 bases are TGTGCCAGCAGTTACCACGGGACAGGGAGTAAGCAGTACTTC.